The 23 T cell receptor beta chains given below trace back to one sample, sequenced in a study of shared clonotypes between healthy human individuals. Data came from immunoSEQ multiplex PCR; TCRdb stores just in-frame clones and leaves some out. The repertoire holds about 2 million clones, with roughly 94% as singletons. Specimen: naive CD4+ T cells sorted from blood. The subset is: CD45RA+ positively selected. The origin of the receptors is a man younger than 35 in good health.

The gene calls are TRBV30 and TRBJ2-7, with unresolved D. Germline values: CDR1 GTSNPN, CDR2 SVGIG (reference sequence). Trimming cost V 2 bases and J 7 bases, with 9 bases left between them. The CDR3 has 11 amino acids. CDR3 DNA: TGTGCCTGGAGTACGGCGCGGGAGCAGTACTTC. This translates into CAWSTAREQYF. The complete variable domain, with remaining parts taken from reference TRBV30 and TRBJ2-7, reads SQTIHQWPATLVQPVGSPLSLECTVEGTSNPNLYWYRQAAGRGLQLLFYSVGIGQISSEVPQNLSASRPQDRQFILSSKKLLLSDSGFYLCAWSTAREQYFGPGTRLTVT.

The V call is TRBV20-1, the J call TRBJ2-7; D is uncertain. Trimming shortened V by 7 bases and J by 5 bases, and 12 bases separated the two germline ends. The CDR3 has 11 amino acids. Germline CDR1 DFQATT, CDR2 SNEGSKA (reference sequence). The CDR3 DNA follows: TGCAGTGTCTATGACCCCAACGAGCAGTACTTC. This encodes CSVYDPNEQYF.

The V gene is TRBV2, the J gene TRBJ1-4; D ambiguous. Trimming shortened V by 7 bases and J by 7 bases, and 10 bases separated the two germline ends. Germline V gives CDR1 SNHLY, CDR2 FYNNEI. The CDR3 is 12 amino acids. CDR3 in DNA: TGTGCCAGCACGCAGTCGGGTGAAAAACTGTTTTTT. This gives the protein CASTQSGEKLFF.

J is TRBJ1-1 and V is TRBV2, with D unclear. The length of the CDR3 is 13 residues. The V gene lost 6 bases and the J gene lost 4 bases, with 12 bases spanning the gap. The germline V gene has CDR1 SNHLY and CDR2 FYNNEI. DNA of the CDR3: TGTGCCAGCAGAAACTCGGCGAGCACTGAAGCTTTCTTT. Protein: CASRNSASTEAFF.

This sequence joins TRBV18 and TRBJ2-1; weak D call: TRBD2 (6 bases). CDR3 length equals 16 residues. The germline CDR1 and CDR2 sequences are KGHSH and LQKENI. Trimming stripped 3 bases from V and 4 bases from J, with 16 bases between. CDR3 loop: CASSPVWRGDYNEQFF. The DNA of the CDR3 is TGTGCCAGCTCACCTGTTTGGCGGGGCGATTACAATGAGCAGTTCTTC. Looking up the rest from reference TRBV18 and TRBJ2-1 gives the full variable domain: NAGVMQNPRHLVRRRGQEARLRCSPMKGHSHVYWYRQLPEEGLKFMVYLQKENIIDESGMPKERFSAEFPKEGPSILRIQQVVRGDSAAYFCASSPVWRGDYNEQFFGPGTRLTVL.

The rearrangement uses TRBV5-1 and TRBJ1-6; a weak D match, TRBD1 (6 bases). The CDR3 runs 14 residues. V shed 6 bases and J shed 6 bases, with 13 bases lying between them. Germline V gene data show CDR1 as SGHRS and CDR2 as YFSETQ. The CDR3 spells CASTADRSNSPLHF. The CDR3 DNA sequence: TGCGCCAGCACCGCCGACAGGTCTAATTCACCCCTCCACTTT.

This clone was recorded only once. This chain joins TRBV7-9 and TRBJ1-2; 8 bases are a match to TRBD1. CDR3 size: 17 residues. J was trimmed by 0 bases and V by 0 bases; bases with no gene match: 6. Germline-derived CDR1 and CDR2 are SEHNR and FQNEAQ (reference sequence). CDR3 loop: CASSLAWTGPSNYGYTF. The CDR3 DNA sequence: TGTGCCAGCAGCTTAGCGTGGACAGGGCCCTCTAACTATGGCTACACCTTC.

The CDR3 sequence: CASSIRTEKAFF. The DNA for the CDR3 is TGTGCCAGCAGCATCAGGACAGAAAAAGCTTTCTTT. The chain is built from TRBV7-9 and TRBJ1-1; D possibly corresponds to TRBD1 (6 bases). The germline gives CDR1 SEHNR, CDR2 FQNEAQ (reference sequence). V lost 5 bases and J 9 bases, leaving 13 bases between the germline ends. The CDR3 sequence is 12 residues long.

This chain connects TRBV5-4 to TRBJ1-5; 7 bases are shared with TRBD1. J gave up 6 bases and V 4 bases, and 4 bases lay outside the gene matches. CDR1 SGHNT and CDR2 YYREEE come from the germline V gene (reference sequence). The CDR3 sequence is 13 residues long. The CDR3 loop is CASSRDRAQPQHF. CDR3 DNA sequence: TGTGCCAGCAGCCGTGACAGGGCTCAGCCCCAGCATTTT.

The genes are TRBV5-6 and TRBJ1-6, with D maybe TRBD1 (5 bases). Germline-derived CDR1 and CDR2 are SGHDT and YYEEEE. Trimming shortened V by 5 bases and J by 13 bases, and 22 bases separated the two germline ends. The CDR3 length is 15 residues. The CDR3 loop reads CASSSSGTELAPLHF. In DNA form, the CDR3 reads TGTGCCAGCAGTTCATCCGGGACCGAGTTGGCGCCCCTCCACTTT.

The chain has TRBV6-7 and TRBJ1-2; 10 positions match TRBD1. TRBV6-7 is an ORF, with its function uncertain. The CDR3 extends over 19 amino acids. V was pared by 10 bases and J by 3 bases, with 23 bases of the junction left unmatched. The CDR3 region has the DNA TGTGCCATGCATGGGGAGGGATCCCCCGGGACAGGGGTTTACTATGGCTACACCTTC. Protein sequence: CAMHGEGSPGTGVYYGYTF.

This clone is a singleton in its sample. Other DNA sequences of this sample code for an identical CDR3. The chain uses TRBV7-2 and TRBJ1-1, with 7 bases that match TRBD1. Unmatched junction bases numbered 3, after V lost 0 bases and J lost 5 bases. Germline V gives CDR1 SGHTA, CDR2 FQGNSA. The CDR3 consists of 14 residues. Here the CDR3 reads CASSLAAGGTEAFF. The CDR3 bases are TGTGCCAGCAGCTTAGCAGCAGGGGGAACTGAAGCTTTCTTT. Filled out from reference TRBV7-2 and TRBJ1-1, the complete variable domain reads GAGVSQSPSNKVTEKGKDVELRCDPISGHTALYWYRQSLGQGLEFLIYFQGNSAPDKSGLPSDRFSAERTGGSVSTLTIQRTQQEDSAVYLCASSLAAGGTEAFFGQGTRLTVV.

The CDR3 DNA is TGTGCCTGGACGAGGAGCGGGACCCACGGAAATTCACCCCTCCACTTT. Translated: CAWTRSGTHGNSPLHF. The V call is TRBV30, the J call TRBJ1-6; D is possibly TRBD1 (5 bases). Germline assignment: CDR1 GTSNPN and CDR2 SVGIG (reference sequence). V lost 4 bases and J lost 7, with 20 bases in between. The CDR3 sequence is 16 residues long.

CDR3 DNA sequence: TGCGCCAGCAGCCTGCTAGACAGGGATTCCTACGAGCAGTACTTC. The encoded protein is CASSLLDRDSYEQYF. The chain links TRBV5-1 to TRBJ2-7; 7 bases are shared with TRBD1. Germline V CDR1 and CDR2: SGHRS, YFSETQ. V was clipped by 4 bases and J by 1 base; unmatched bases: 8. The CDR3 covers 15 residues.

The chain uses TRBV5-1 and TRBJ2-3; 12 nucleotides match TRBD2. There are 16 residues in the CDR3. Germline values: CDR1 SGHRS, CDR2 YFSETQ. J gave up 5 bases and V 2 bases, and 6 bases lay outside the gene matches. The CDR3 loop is CASSLTSGGPGDTQYF. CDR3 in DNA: TGCGCCAGCAGCTTAACTAGCGGGGGGCCGGGAGATACGCAGTATTTT.

This CDR3 reads CASILRVPGQGFNEKLFF. The CDR3 DNA is TGTGCCAGCATCCTCAGAGTCCCGGGACAGGGCTTTAATGAAAAACTGTTTTTT. This rearrangement joins TRBV7-4 to TRBJ1-4; TRBD1 matches at 9 bases. Germline values: CDR1 SGHVT, CDR2 SQSDAQ. The junction had 16 bases not matched to a gene; V was cut back by 7 bases and J by 4 bases. The CDR3 spans 18 residues.

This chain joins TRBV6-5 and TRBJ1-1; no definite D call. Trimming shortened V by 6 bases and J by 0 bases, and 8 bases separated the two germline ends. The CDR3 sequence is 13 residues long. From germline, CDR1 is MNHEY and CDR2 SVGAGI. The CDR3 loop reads CASRYLVNTEAFF. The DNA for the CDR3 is TGTGCCAGCAGGTACCTAGTGAACACTGAAGCTTTCTTT.

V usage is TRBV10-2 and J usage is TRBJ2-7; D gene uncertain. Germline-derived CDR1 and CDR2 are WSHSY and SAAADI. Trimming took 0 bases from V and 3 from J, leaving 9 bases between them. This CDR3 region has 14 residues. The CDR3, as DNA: TGCGCCAGCAGTGAGTCAGCAGTAGGCTACGAGCAGTACTTC. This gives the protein CASSESAVGYEQYF.

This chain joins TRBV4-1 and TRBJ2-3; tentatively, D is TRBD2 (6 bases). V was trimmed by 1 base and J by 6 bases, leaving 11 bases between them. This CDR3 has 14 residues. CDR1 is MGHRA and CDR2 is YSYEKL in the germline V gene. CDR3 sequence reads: CASSQGGAHDTQYF. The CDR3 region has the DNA TGCGCCAGCAGCCAAGGCGGGGCGCACGATACGCAGTATTTT.

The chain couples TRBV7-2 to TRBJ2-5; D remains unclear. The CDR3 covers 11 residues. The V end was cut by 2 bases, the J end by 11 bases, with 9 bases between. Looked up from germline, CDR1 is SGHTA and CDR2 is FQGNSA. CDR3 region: CASSLSGRQYF. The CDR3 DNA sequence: TGTGCCAGCAGCTTATCAGGCAGACAGTACTTC.

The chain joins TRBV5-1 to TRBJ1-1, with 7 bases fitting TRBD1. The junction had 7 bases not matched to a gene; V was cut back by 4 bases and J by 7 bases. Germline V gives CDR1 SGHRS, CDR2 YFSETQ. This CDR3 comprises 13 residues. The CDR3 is CASSPRTGYEAFF. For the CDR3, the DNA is TGCGCCAGCAGCCCCAGGACAGGTTATGAAGCTTTCTTT.

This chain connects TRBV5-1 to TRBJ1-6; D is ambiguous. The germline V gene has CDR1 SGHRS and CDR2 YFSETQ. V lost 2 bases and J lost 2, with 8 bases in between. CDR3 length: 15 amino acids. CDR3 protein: CASSLSDPYNSPLHF. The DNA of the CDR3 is TGCGCCAGCAGCTTATCGGACCCCTATAATTCACCCCTCCACTTT.

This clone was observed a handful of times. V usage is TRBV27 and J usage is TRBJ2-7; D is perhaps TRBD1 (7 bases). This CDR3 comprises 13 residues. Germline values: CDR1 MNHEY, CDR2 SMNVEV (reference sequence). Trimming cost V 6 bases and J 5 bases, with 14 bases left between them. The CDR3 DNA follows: TGTGCCAGCAGGGAGGGACAGTTCAACGAGCAGTACTTC. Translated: CASREGQFNEQYF.